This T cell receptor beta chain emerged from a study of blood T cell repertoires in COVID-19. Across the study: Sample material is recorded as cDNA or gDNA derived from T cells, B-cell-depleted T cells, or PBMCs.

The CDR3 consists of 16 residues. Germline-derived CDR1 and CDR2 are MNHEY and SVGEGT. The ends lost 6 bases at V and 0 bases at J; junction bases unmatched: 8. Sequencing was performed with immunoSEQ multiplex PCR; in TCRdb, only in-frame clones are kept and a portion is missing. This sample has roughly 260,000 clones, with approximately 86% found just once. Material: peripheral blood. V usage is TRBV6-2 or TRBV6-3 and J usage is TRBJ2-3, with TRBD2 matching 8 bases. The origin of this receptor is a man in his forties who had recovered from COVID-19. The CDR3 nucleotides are TGTGCCAGCAGCCTCAGAACTAGCGGTAGCACAGATACGCAGTATTTT. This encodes CASSLRTSGSTDTQYF.